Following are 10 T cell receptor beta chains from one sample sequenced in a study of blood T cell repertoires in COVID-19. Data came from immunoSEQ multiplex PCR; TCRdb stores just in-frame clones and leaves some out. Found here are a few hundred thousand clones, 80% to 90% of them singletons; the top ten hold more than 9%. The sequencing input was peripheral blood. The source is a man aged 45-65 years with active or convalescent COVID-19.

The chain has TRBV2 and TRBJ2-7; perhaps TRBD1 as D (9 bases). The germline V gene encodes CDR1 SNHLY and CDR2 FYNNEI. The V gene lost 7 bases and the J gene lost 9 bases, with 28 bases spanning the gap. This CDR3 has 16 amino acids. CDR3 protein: CASTVPQKQGAGGQYV. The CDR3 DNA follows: TGTGCCAGCACCGTACCCCAAAAACAGGGGGCGGGGGGGCAGTACGTC.

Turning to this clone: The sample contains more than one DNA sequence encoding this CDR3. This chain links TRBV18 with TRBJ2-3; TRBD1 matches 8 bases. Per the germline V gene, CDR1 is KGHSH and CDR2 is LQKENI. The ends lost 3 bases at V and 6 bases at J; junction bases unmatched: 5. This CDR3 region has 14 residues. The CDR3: CASSPGTGRDTQYF. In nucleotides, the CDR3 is TGTGCCAGCTCACCCGGGACAGGCCGGGATACGCAGTATTTT.

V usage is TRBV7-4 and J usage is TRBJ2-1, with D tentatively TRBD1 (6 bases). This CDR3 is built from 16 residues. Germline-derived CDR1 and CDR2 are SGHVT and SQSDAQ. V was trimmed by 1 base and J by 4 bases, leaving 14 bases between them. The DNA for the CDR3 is TGTGCCAGCAGCTTAGGCTCCGGGACAAAGTACAATGAGCAGTTCTTC. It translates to CASSLGSGTKYNEQFF.

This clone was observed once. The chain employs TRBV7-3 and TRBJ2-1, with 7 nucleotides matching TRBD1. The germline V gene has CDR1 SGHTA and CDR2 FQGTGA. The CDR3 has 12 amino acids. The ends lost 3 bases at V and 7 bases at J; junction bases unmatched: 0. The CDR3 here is CASSFRGNEQFF. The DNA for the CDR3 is TGTGCCAGCAGCTTCAGGGGGAATGAGCAGTTCTTC.

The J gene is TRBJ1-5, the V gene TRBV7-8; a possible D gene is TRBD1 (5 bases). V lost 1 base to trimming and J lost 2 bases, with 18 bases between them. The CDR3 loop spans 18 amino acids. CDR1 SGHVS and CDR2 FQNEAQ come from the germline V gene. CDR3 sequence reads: CASSLEVLPGGGNQPQHF. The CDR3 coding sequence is TGTGCCAGCAGCTTAGAAGTCCTCCCCGGGGGTGGCAATCAGCCCCAGCATTTT. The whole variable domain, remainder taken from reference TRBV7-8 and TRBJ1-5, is GAGVSQSPRYKVAKRGQDVALRCDPISGHVSLFWYQQALGQGPEFLTYFQNEAQLDKSGLPSDRFFAERPEGSVSTLKIQRTQQEDSAVYLCASSLEVLPGGGNQPQHFGDGTRLSIL.

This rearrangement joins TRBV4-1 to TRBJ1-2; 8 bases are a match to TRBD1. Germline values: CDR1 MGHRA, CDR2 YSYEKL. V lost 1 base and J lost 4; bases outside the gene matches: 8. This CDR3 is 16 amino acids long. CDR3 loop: CASSQVAGGVGYGYTF. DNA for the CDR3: TGCGCCAGCAGCCAAGTGGCAGGGGGCGTTGGCTATGGCTACACCTTC.

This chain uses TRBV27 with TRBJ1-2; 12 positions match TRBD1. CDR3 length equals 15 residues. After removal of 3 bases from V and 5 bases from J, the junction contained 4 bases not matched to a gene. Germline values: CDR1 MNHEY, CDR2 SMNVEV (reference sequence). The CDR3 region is CASSLGQGAGYGYTF. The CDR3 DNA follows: TGTGCCAGCAGTTTGGGACAGGGGGCAGGGTATGGCTACACCTTC.

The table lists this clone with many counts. The CDR3 region has the DNA TGTGCCAGCAGCCACACAAGCGGGAGGGCCTACGAGCAGTACTTC. Encoded protein: CASSHTSGRAYEQYF. This chain uses TRBV9 with TRBJ2-7, with TRBD2 identical over 10 bases. V trimming: 4 bases; J trimming: 2 bases; junction bases outside the gene matches: 6. The CDR3 has 15 amino acids. Germline lookup yields CDR1 SGDLS and CDR2 YYNGEE.

The CDR3 region has the DNA TGCGCCAGCAGTTTCGGACAGGGCACTGAAGCTTTCTTT. Its protein is CASSFGQGTEAFF. The chain combines TRBV5-1 with TRBJ1-1; 8 bases match TRBD1. CDR1 and CDR2 from the germline V gene are SGHRS and YFSETQ. The CDR3 consists of 13 residues. Germline trimming cut 5 bases from V and 4 bases from J; bases unmatched to any gene: 4.

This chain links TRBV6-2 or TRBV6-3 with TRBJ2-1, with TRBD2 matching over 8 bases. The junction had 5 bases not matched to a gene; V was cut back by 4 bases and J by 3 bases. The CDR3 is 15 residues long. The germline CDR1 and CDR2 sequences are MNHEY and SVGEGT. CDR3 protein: CASSLVSGIYNEQFF. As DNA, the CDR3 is TGTGCCAGCAGTTTGGTTAGCGGGATCTACAATGAGCAGTTCTTC.